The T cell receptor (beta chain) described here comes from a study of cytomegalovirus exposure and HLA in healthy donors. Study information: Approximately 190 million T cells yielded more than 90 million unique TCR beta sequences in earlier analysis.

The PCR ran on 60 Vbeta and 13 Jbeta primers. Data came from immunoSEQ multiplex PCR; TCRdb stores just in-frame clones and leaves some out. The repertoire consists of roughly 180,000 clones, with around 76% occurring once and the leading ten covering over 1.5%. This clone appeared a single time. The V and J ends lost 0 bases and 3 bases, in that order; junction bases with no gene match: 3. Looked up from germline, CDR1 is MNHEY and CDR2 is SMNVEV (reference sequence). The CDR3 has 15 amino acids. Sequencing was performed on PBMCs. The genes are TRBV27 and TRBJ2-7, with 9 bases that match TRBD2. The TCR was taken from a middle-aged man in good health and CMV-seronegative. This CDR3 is CASSLSSGRYYEQYF. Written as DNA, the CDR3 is TGTGCCAGCAGTTTATCCAGCGGGAGGTACTACGAGCAGTACTTC.